The present TCR beta chain was sequenced within a study of T cells in Graves' hyperthyroidism and ophthalmopathy. Findings and caveats of the study: Blood also contained most expanded thyroid clonotypes above 0.001. Using 13 V-J features, a model discriminated ophthalmopathy from stable hyperthyroidism.

Concerning this clonotype: Its antigen is unidentified. This could be a read error, since a much larger clone is one nucleotide away.

Hyperthyroidism in the patients, aged 18 to 65, was newly diagnosed and under 2 months in duration. Diagnoses used clinical symptoms, serum thyroxine and TRAb, thyroid ultrasound and orbital computed tomography. Germline values: CDR1 ENHRY, CDR2 SYGVKD. V shed 5 bases and J 10 bases; nucleotides not matched to a gene: 13. The CDR3 sequence is 14 residues long. Amplified TCR beta CDR3 regions came from RNA transcripts. Initially, a first-round RT-PCR of the TCR CDR3 employed the HTBI primer set. From the multiplex PCR reads, TCRdb called clonotypes with MiXCR, one entry per CDR3 protein. Of a few hundred thousand distinct CDR3 sequences in the sample, more than 45% were seen once.

Sequencing was done on a sample of peripheral blood or thyroid tissue (not recorded which). The TCR was taken from a woman between 18 and 30 years old with Graves' hyperthyroidism. The genes are TRBV10-3 and TRBJ1-1, with 7 bases matching TRBD1. Here the CDR3 reads CAISYPLRDSGAFF. The CDR3 bases are TGTGCCATCAGTTACCCCCTCCGGGACAGCGGAGCTTTCTTT.